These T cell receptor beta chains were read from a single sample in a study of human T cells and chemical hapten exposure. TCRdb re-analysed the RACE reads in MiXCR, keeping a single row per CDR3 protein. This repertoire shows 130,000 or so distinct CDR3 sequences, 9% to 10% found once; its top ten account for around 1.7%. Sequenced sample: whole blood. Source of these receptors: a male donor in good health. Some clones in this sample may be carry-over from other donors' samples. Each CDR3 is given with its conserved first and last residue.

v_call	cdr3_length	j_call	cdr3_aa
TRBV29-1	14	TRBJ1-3	CSVAGTVGGNTIYF
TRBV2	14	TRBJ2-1	CASSRDPRGREQFF
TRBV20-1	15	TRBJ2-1	CSAESSGRAGGEQFF
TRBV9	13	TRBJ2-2	CASSQNPRGELFF
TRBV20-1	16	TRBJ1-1	CSAPAGPWELNTEAFF
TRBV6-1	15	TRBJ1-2	CASSDLVMGNYGYTF
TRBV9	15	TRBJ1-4	CASSPTLGGNEKLFF
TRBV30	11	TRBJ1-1	CAWSAGSEAFF
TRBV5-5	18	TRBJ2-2	CASSSNWPGGSYTGELFF
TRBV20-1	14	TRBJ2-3	CSARDPGVPDTQYF
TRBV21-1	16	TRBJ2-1	CASSTGRLAGEAEQFF
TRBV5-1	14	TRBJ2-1	CASSLMAGKSEQFF
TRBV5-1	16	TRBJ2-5	CASSLVLANTKETQYF
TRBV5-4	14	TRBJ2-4	CASSLADFKNIQYF
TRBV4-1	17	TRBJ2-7	CASSQDWGGRSSYEQYF
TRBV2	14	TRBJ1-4	CASRNLERGEKLFF
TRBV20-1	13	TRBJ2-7	CSAAPGLIYEQYF
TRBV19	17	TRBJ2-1	CASSKEEGVRVGNEQFF
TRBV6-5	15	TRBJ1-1	CASSYAGTGRTEAFF
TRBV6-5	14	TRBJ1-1	CASSRGRTAREAFF
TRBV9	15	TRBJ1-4	CASSPTGGSNEKLFF
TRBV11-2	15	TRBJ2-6	CASSLVPREANVLTF
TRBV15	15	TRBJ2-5	CATSSGGQLQETQYF
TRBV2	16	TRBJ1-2	CASSISGTGFNYGYTF
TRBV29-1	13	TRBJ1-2	CSVDRGGFYGYTF
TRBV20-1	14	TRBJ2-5	CSARVPPLAETQYF
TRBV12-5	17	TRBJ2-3	CASGLVLRPTSTDTQYF
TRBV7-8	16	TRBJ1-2	CASSLGRGWGGDGYTF
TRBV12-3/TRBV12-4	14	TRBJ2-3	CASSLRRSTDTQYF
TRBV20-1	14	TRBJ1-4	CSATLTGFVEKLFF
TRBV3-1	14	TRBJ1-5	CASSATGSDQPQHF